These 32 T cell receptor beta chains share one sample of origin, sequenced in a study of response to subunit inactivated influenza vaccine. A single record per CDR3 protein comes from TCRdb applying MiXCR to the RT-PCR reads. There are some 150,000 distinct CDR3 sequences in the sample; roughly 12% occur only once, and over 25% lies in the top ten. These same data were also listed under a study on T cells expressing NK-cell markers. That work states: The cDNA for TCR beta came from 5'RACE template switching with UMIs.

The sample in question was CD8+ T cells sorted from PBMCs, obtained roughly 12 days after vaccination. The receptors come from a middle-aged man who received an inactivated influenza vaccine.

This clonotype was detected a few times. The chain combines TRBV7-9 with TRBJ1-3; D not resolved. This CDR3 region has 11 residues. The V end lost 6 bases, the J end lost 4 bases, and 4 bases lay between the germline ends. The germline V gene has CDR1 SEHNR and CDR2 FQNEAQ (reference sequence). The CDR3 here is CASRAGNTIYF. DNA for the CDR3: TGTGCCAGCAGGGCCGGAAACACCATATATTTT.

The chain joins TRBV2 to TRBJ1-1; the D gene is possibly TRBD1 (5 bases). Per germline, CDR1 SNHLY and CDR2 FYNNEI. This CDR3 has 14 residues. The ends were cut back, 8 bases at V and 3 bases at J, with 16 bases in the middle. CDR3 region: CASQDRGIYTEAFF. The DNA for the CDR3 is TGTGCCAGCCAAGATCGGGGGATATACACTGAAGCTTTCTTT.

This clonotype appeared a few times. This sequence joins TRBV7-2 and TRBJ2-7, with D perhaps matching TRBD1 (6 bases). This CDR3 is 13 amino acids long. Germline V gives CDR1 SGHTA, CDR2 FQGNSA. Trimming took 3 bases from V and 3 from J, leaving 9 bases between them. The CDR3 is CASSFGQIYEQYF. The CDR3 DNA reads as TGTGCCAGCAGCTTTGGACAGATCTACGAGCAGTACTTC.

This clonotype was seen only a few times. The rearrangement links TRBV28 to TRBJ2-5; 10 nucleotides line up with TRBD1. Germline lookup yields CDR1 MDHEN and CDR2 SYDVKM. The CDR3 sequence is 14 residues long. The V and J ends lost 7 bases and 4 bases, in that order; junction bases with no gene match: 6. The CDR3 DNA is TGTGCCAGCAACCAAGACAGGGGGCTAGAGACCCAGTACTTC. Its translation is CASNQDRGLETQYF. The full variable domain, completed using reference TRBV28 and TRBJ2-5, is DVKVTQSSRYLVKRTGEKVFLECVQDMDHENMFWYRQDPGLGLRLIYFSYDVKMKEKGDIPEGYSVSREKKERFSLILESASTNQTSMYLCASNQDRGLETQYFGPGTRLLVL.

This clonotype has just a few counts. V gene TRBV20-1 combines with J gene TRBJ2-2, with 15 bases that match TRBD2. J lost 2 bases, V lost 0 bases, and 10 bases had no gene match. The length of the CDR3 is 20 residues. Per the germline V gene, CDR1 is DFQATT and CDR2 is SNEGSKA (reference sequence). The CDR3 region is CSARDHLGLAGGGNTGELFF. In DNA, the CDR3 is TGCAGTGCTAGAGATCATCTGGGACTAGCGGGGGGCGGTAACACCGGGGAGCTGTTTTTT.

This sequence joins TRBV7-9 and TRBJ2-7; 9 nucleotides align to TRBD1. The CDR3 contains 12 residues. Germline CDR1 and CDR2: SEHNR and FQNEAQ (reference sequence). J was trimmed by 2 bases and V by 8 bases; bases with no gene match: 1. The chain's CDR3 is CASGQGTYEQYF. The CDR3 DNA follows: TGTGCCAGCGGACAGGGGACCTACGAGCAGTACTTC. The entire variable domain, with the rest obtained from reference TRBV7-9 and TRBJ2-7, is as follows: DTGVSQNPRHKITKRGQNVTFRCDPISEHNRLYWYRQTLGQGPEFLTYFQNEAQLEKSRLLSDRFSAERPKGSFSTLEIQRTEQGDSAMYLCASGQGTYEQYFGPGTRLTVT.

This clonotype was seen more than once but under ten times. The chain joins TRBV7-9 to TRBJ1-2, with D uncertain. In germline, CDR1 is SEHNR, CDR2 FQNEAQ (reference sequence). The CDR3 is 15 residues long. The V and J ends lost 1 base and 0 bases respectively, with 9 bases between them. CDR3 region: CASSLVEASNYGYTF. The CDR3 nucleotides are TGTGCCAGCAGCTTAGTCGAGGCCTCTAACTATGGCTACACCTTC.

This clonotype was counted many times. V is TRBV27 and J is TRBJ1-2; D unresolved. This CDR3 has 14 residues. Germline-derived CDR1 and CDR2 are MNHEY and SMNVEV (reference sequence). Trimming cost V 5 bases and J 6 bases, with 16 bases left between them. The CDR3 DNA follows: TGTGCCAGCAGTCCCTGGACGGGAAAGGATGGCTACACCTTC. This translates into CASSPWTGKDGYTF.

This clonotype has a count of ten or more. J is TRBJ1-5 and V is TRBV27; tentatively, D is TRBD1 (5 bases). Germline V gene sequence: CDR1 MNHEY, CDR2 SMNVEV (reference sequence). The CDR3 has 15 residues. Deletions cut 1 base from V and 5 bases from J, with 12 bases between. DNA of the CDR3: TGTGCCAGCAGTTTATGGGGCACTGGGGATCAGCCCCAGCATTTT. Its translation is CASSLWGTGDQPQHF.

This clonotype was detected a few times. The rearrangement links TRBV7-9 to TRBJ2-5, with D perhaps assigned TRBD1 or TRBD2 (5 bases each). The V and J ends lost 5 bases and 5 bases respectively, with 18 bases between them. Germline CDR1 SEHNR, CDR2 FQNEAQ (reference sequence). The CDR3 has 15 amino acids. CDR3: CASSPGTGFRETQYF. CDR3 sequence (DNA): TGTGCCAGCAGCCCGGGGACGGGGTTTCGGGAGACCCAGTACTTC.

V gene TRBV6-2 or TRBV6-3 combines with J gene TRBJ2-1; 8 bases fit TRBD1. This CDR3 is 14 amino acids long. Germline loops: CDR1 MNHEY, CDR2 SVGEGT. V was clipped by 4 bases and J by 9 bases; unmatched bases: 8. This CDR3 reads CASSSLGQGSEQFF. The CDR3 coding sequence is TGTGCCAGCAGTTCCTTAGGACAGGGAAGTGAGCAGTTCTTC.

This clonotype was counted only a few times. The J gene is TRBJ2-3, the V gene TRBV19, with D tentatively TRBD2 (5 bases). The CDR3 is 16 amino acids. Germline CDR1 LNHDA, CDR2 SQIVND (reference sequence). V lost 4 bases, J lost 0 bases, and 14 bases lay in between. The CDR3 DNA reads TGTGCCAGTAGTAAAGGACTGAGGGTGAGCACAGATACGCAGTATTTT. Its translation: CASSKGLRVSTDTQYF.

V gene TRBV18 combines with J gene TRBJ2-2; a weak D match, TRBD1 (6 bases). This CDR3 is built from 15 residues. CDR1 is KGHSH and CDR2 is LQKENI in the germline V gene. Trimming pared 5 bases from V and 0 bases from J, leaving 10 bases between. The DNA for the CDR3 is TGTGCCAGCTCATGGGACAACGCGAACACCGGGGAGCTGTTTTTT. Translation: CASSWDNANTGELFF.

The V call is TRBV7-9, the J call TRBJ2-3, with no clear D. Trimming shortened V by 2 bases and J by 0 bases, and 12 bases separated the two germline ends. The CDR3 loop spans 16 amino acids. Germline-derived CDR1 and CDR2 are SEHNR and FQNEAQ (reference sequence). In nucleotides, the CDR3 is TGTGCCAGCAGCTTAAAGGCACCATCTAGCACAGATACGCAGTATTTT. Its protein product is CASSLKAPSSTDTQYF.

This clonotype was counted a few times. J is TRBJ2-7 and V is TRBV18; D is unclear. CDR1 is KGHSH, CDR2 LQKENI, per germline. The CDR3 has 14 residues. The ends were cut back, 3 bases at V and 0 bases at J, with 9 bases in the middle. CDR3 region: CASSPDPLSYEQYF. The DNA of the CDR3 is TGTGCCAGCTCACCCGACCCACTCTCCTACGAGCAGTACTTC.

The rearrangement joins TRBV29-1 to TRBJ2-1; 8 bases map to TRBD2. Trimming cost V 4 bases and J 6 bases; bases outside gene matches: 8. The CDR3 spans 14 residues. Germline V gives CDR1 SQVTM, CDR2 ANQGSEA. The DNA for the CDR3 is TGCAGCGTTGTGGCTAGCGGGTTGACCAATGAGCAGTTCTTC. Translating gives CSVVASGLTNEQFF.

The chain joins TRBV6-5 to TRBJ1-2, with D uncertain. V lost 2 bases, J lost 4 bases, and 14 bases lay in between. The CDR3 length is 15 residues. Germline V gives CDR1 MNHEY, CDR2 SVGAGI. DNA of the CDR3: TGTGCCAGCAGTTACGGAGCCGGAGACTCCTATGGCTACACCTTC. This encodes CASSYGAGDSYGYTF.

This clonotype came up a few times. CDR3: CASSYSLAGSFIQYF. The CDR3 DNA reads as TGTGCCAGCAGTTACTCTCTAGCGGGAAGTTTCATTCAGTACTTC. The chain combines TRBV6-5 with TRBJ2-4; 9 positions agree with TRBD2. The CDR3 contains 15 residues. Germline assignment: CDR1 MNHEY and CDR2 SVGAGI. Unmatched junction bases numbered 6, after V lost 0 bases and J lost 9 bases.

This clonotype was found a few times. CDR3 bases: TGTGCCAGCAGTTTTTTTGGGGTGGGTCCCATAGACAGTAGCAATCAGCCCCAGCATTTT. Translation: CASSFFGVGPIDSSNQPQHF. The J gene is TRBJ1-5, the V gene TRBV28, with a tentative D call TRBD1 (5 bases). With 3 bases removed from V and 0 bases from J, the gap between germline ends came to 24 bases. CDR3 length equals 20 residues. The germline gives CDR1 MDHEN, CDR2 SYDVKM.

CDR3 loop: CASSQDLSYREQFF. The CDR3 DNA sequence: TGCGCCAGCAGCCAAGATCTGAGCTACCGGGAGCAGTTCTTC. The genes are TRBV4-1 and TRBJ2-1; D call uncertain. This CDR3 comprises 14 residues. V lost 0 bases and J 10 bases, leaving 13 bases between the germline ends. Germline CDR1 MGHRA, CDR2 YSYEKL.

Ten or more counts support this clonotype. This sequence joins TRBV10-3 and TRBJ2-3; D possibly uses TRBD1 or TRBD2 (5 bases each). Germline assignment: CDR1 ENHRY and CDR2 SYGVKD. The CDR3 has 14 residues. Trimming took off 4 bases at V and 0 bases at J, with 8 bases between the two ends. The CDR3 DNA reads TGTGCCATCAGTGGATGGGGGAGCACAGATACGCAGTATTTT. Translation: CAISGWGSTDTQYF.

This clonotype came up many times. The J gene is TRBJ2-5, the V gene TRBV12-3 or TRBV12-4; either TRBD1 or TRBD2 may supply D (5 bases each). V lost 3 bases, J lost 4 bases, and 9 bases lay in between. This CDR3 has 13 amino acids. The CDR3 coding sequence is TGTGCCAGCAGTTTGGGGCTAGCAGAGACCCAGTACTTC. This encodes CASSLGLAETQYF.

The rearrangement joins TRBV12-3 or TRBV12-4 to TRBJ1-1, with a weak D call TRBD1 (5 bases). Between the trimmed V and J ends, which lost 3 bases and 3 bases, there was a span of 11 bases. CDR3 length equals 14 residues. The CDR3 is CASSLGDSDTEAFF. For the CDR3, the DNA is TGTGCCAGCAGTTTGGGAGACAGTGACACTGAAGCTTTCTTT.

Many counts were recorded for this clonotype. The genes are TRBV28 and TRBJ2-1, with D unresolved. Germline loops: CDR1 MDHEN, CDR2 SYDVKM. The germline V and J ends were trimmed by 1 base and 4 bases, with 8 bases remaining between them. The CDR3 is 14 amino acids. The CDR3 DNA follows: TGTGCCAGCAGTTTATACGGCGGTTACAATGAGCAGTTCTTC. Its protein product is CASSLYGGYNEQFF. The variable domain in full, completed from reference TRBV28 and TRBJ2-1, reads DVKVTQSSRYLVKRTGEKVFLECVQDMDHENMFWYRQDPGLGLRLIYFSYDVKMKEKGDIPEGYSVSREKKERFSLILESASTNQTSMYLCASSLYGGYNEQFFGPGTRLTVL.

Many counts were recorded for this clonotype. The chain combines TRBV29-1 with TRBJ2-7; D gene ambiguous. The CDR3 contains 13 residues. Germline CDR1 SQVTM, CDR2 ANQGSEA. Between the trimmed V and J ends, which lost 4 bases and 2 bases, there was a span of 12 bases. CDR3 coding DNA: TGCAGCGTTGGGACGGGCTCCCCCTACGAGCAGTACTTC. Encoded protein: CSVGTGSPYEQYF.

The chain has TRBV19 and TRBJ2-3; weak D call: TRBD1 (5 bases). V dropped 10 bases and J dropped 4 bases, with 15 bases sitting between them. The length of the CDR3 is 13 residues. The germline CDR1 and CDR2 sequences are LNHDA and SQIVND (reference sequence). In DNA form, the CDR3 reads TGTGCCACCTCATCGTGGGGCCCAGATACGCAGTATTTT. It specifies CATSSWGPDTQYF.

This clonotype was detected a few times. The rearrangement joins TRBV27 to TRBJ1-2; no clear D. The germline CDR1 and CDR2 sequences are MNHEY and SMNVEV (reference sequence). Between the trimmed V and J ends, which lost 6 bases and 2 bases, there was a span of 10 bases. The CDR3 totals 13 residues. CDR3 sequence reads: CASSTTPNYGYTF. Written as DNA, the CDR3 is TGTGCCAGCAGCACGACTCCAAACTATGGCTACACCTTC.

This clonotype was detected a few times. The chain couples TRBV7-9 to TRBJ1-2, with 8 positions matching TRBD1. CDR3 size: 13 residues. With V trimmed by 6 bases and J by 8 bases, 8 bases remained unmatched. Looked up from germline, CDR1 is SEHNR and CDR2 is FQNEAQ (reference sequence). The CDR3 reads CASSSTGDGGYTF. For the CDR3, the DNA is TGTGCCAGCAGTTCGACAGGGGATGGGGGCTACACCTTC.

This clonotype has a handful of counts. V is TRBV4-1 and J is TRBJ2-1; TRBD2 agrees at 8 bases. The J segment lost 3 bases and the V segment lost 10 bases, leaving 8 bases of the junction unmatched. The CDR3 covers 14 residues. Germline CDR1 reads MGHRA; CDR2 reads YSYEKL. The chain's CDR3 is CATSAGGVYNEQFF. In DNA, the CDR3 is TGCGCCACTTCTGCGGGAGGCGTCTACAATGAGCAGTTCTTC.

This clonotype showed up just once. The chain combines TRBV6-1 with TRBJ2-1; 8 bases align to TRBD2. CDR1 is MNHNS, CDR2 SASEGT, per germline. V dropped 2 bases and J dropped 5; count of bases not matched to a gene: 11. The CDR3 has 17 residues. This CDR3 is CASSEWSSGTYNNEQFF. The CDR3 bases are TGTGCCAGCAGTGAATGGAGTAGCGGGACGTATAACAATGAGCAGTTCTTC.

This clonotype was detected a few times. The chain employs TRBV4-2 and TRBJ1-1; 7 bases align to TRBD1. In germline, CDR1 is LGHNA, CDR2 YNFKEQ. The J segment lost 3 bases and the V segment lost 2 bases, leaving 3 bases of the junction unmatched. This CDR3 contains 14 residues. The CDR3 region is CASSQPGQDTEAFF. The CDR3 DNA reads as TGTGCCAGCAGCCAACCCGGACAGGACACTGAAGCTTTCTTT.

The sample holds a few counts of this clonotype. The chain uses TRBV20-1 and TRBJ2-1; D call uncertain. Germline V gene lookup returns CDR1 DFQATT and CDR2 SNEGSKA (reference sequence). V lost 5 bases to trimming and J lost 8 bases, with 7 bases between them. The CDR3 loop spans 10 amino acids. The CDR3 DNA sequence: TGCAGTGCTGGGCGGTATGAGCAGTTCTTC. Its protein is CSAGRYEQFF.